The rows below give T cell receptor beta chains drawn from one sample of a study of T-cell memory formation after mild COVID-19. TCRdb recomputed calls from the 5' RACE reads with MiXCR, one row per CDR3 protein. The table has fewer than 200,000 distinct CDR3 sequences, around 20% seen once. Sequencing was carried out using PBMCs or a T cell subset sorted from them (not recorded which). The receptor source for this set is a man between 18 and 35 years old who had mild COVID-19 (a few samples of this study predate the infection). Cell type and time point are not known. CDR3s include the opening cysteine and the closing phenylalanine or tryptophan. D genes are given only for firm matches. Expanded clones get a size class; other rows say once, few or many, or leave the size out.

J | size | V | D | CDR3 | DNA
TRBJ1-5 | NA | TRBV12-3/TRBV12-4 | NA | CASSFRQLSNQPQHF | TGTGCCAGCAGTTTTAGACAGCTTAGCAATCAGCCCCAGCATTTT
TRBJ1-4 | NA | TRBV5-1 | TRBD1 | CASSPTTGVNEKLFF | TGCGCCAGCAGCCCTACGACAGGGGTCAATGAAAAACTGTTTTTT
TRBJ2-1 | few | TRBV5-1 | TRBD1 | CASSWSGGISYNEQFF | TGCGCCAGCAGCTGGTCAGGGGGCATCTCCTACAATGAGCAGTTCTTC
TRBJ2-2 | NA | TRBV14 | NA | CASSQDHTGELFF | TGTGCCAGCAGCCAGGACCACACCGGGGAGCTGTTTTTT
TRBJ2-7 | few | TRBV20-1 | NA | CSARVRGRVDEQYF | TGCAGTGCTAGGGTGCGGGGCAGGGTCGACGAGCAGTACTTC
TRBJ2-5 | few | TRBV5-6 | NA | CASSLGFRSGQETQYF | TGTGCCAGCAGCTTGGGATTTCGGTCAGGCCAAGAGACCCAGTACTTC
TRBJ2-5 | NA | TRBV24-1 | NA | CATSGGVGETQYF | TGTGCCACCAGTGGGGGGGTCGGAGAGACCCAGTACTTC
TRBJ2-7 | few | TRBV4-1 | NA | CASSQSYRSEQYF | TGCGCCAGCAGCCAATCGTACAGAAGCGAGCAGTACTTC
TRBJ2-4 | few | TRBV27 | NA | CASSLGDIQYF | TGTGCCAGCAGTTTGGGTGACATTCAGTACTTC
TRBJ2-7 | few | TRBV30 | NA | CAWGPLVGKQYF | TGTGCCTGGGGACCCCTTGTCGGGAAGCAGTACTTC
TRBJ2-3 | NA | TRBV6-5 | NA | CASIRGWGGTDTQYF | TGTGCCAGCATAAGAGGTTGGGGCGGCACAGATACGCAGTATTTT
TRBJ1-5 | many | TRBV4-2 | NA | CASSQDRGNQPQHF | TGTGCCAGCAGCCAAGATCGGGGCAATCAGCCCCAGCATTTT
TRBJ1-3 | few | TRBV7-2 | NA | CASSWAEDTIYF | TGTGCCAGCAGCTGGGCAGAGGACACCATATATTTT
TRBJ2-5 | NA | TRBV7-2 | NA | CASSYWTETQYF | TGTGCCAGCAGCTACTGGACGGAGACCCAGTACTTC
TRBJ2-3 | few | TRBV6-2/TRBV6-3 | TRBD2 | CASSYRRGGNTDTQYF | TGTGCCAGCAGTTACCGACGCGGGGGGAACACAGATACGCAGTATTTT
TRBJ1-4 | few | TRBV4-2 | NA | CASSRVGQSKEKLFF | TGTGCCAGCAGCCGGGTAGGACAGTCGAAAGAAAAACTGTTTTTT
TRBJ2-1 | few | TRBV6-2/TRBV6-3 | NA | CASSYSTGYEQFF | TGTGCCAGCAGTTACTCGACTGGGTATGAGCAGTTCTTC
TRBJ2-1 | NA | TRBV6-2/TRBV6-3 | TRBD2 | CASSYSTLAGVYEQFF | TGTGCCAGCAGTTACTCGACCCTAGCGGGGGTGTATGAGCAGTTCTTC
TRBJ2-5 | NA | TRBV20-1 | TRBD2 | CSASRGGETQYF | TGCAGTGCTAGTCGCGGGGGAGAGACCCAGTACTTC
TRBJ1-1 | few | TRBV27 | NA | CASSLTFSNINTEAFF | TGTGCCAGCAGTTTAACTTTTTCGAATATAAACACTGAAGCTTTCTTT
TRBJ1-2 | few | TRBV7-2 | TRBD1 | CASSIGQGRTFGYTF | TGTGCCAGCAGCATAGGACAGGGGAGGACCTTTGGCTACACCTTC
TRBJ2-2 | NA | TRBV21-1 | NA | CASSIGACKVLGELFF | TGTGCCAGCAGCATCGGGGCTTGTAAGGTTTTGGGGGAGCTGTTTTTT
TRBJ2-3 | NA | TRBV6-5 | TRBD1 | CASSRPGQGMGNTQYF | TGTGCCAGCAGTAGACCGGGACAGGGGATGGGGAATACGCAGTATTTT
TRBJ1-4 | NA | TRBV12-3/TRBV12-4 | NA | CASSFRRRNEKLFF | TGTGCCAGCAGTTTCCGCAGACGGAATGAAAAACTGTTTTTT
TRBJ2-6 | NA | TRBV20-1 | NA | CSATQGGGANVLTF | TGCAGTGCCACGCAGGGGGGAGGGGCCAACGTCCTGACTTTC
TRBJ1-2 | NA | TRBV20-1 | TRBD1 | CSARGPLGTGIRNYGYTF | TGCAGTGCTAGAGGCCCTCTCGGGACAGGGATAAGAAACTATGGCTACACCTTC
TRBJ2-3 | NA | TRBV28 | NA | CASSLSLDLGDTQYF | TGTGCCAGCAGTTTATCTCTCGACCTGGGAGATACGCAGTATTTT
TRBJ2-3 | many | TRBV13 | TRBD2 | CASSRRAQRGLSTDTQYF | TGTGCCAGCAGCCGCCGAGCCCAGCGGGGGTTAAGCACAGATACGCAGTATTTT
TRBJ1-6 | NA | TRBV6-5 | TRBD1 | CASRTGLSPLHF | TGTGCCAGCAGGACAGGGCTGTCACCCCTCCACTTT
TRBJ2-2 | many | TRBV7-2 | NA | CASSLARGFDTGELFF | TGTGCCAGCAGCTTAGCCCGGGGGTTCGACACCGGGGAGCTGTTTTTT
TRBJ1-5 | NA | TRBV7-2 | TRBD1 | CASSFGDRGLQPQHF | TGTGCCAGCAGCTTTGGGGACAGGGGTTTACAGCCCCAGCATTTT
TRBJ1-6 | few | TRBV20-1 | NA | CSAREQGRDSPLHF | TGCAGTGCTAGAGAACAGGGTAGGGATTCACCCCTCCACTTT
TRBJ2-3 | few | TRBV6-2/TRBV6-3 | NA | CASSSSGGGSTDTQYF | TGTGCCAGCAGCTCCAGTGGAGGGGGCAGCACAGATACGCAGTATTTT
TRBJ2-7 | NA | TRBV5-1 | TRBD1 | CASRPSYRGNSYEQYF | TGCGCCAGCCGGCCTAGTTACAGGGGTAACTCCTACGAGCAGTACTTC
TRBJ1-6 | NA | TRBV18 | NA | CASSPVESSYNSPLHF | TGTGCCAGCTCACCCGTAGAGAGCTCCTATAATTCACCCCTCCACTTT
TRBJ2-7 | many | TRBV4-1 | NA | CASSQVLRTATYEQYF | TGCGCCAGCAGCCAAGTTCTCCGGACAGCTACCTACGAGCAGTACTTC
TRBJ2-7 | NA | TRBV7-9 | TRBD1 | CASSPQGAGDEQYF | TGTGCCAGCAGCCCACAGGGGGCAGGGGACGAGCAGTACTTC
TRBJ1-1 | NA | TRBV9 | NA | CASSVGVSAEAFF | TGTGCCAGCAGCGTCGGTGTTAGCGCTGAAGCTTTCTTT
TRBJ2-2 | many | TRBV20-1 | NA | CSARDPQGSGELFF | TGCAGTGCTAGAGATCCGCAGGGTAGCGGGGAGCTGTTTTTT
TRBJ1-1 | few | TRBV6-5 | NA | CASSLLGGQPMNTEAFF | TGTGCCAGCAGTCTCCTGGGGGGTCAGCCTATGAACACTGAAGCTTTCTTT